Shown below are 27 T cell receptor beta chains from a single sample sequenced in a study of OX40 agonist ivuxolimab in advanced cancers. The data were produced by immunoSEQ multiplex PCR, yet TCRdb's version contains in-frame clones alone and is incomplete. The table has around 18,000 clones, around 86% seen once. This specimen was CD4+ or CD8+ T cells sorted from blood, taken in a trial of the OX40 agonist ivuxolimab. These TCRs come from an adult with an advanced solid tumor such as melanoma, head and neck, liver or kidney cancer.

This chain links TRBV27 with TRBJ2-2; D is uncertain. Germline V CDR1 and CDR2: MNHEY, SMNVEV (reference sequence). Trimming pared 2 bases from V and 2 bases from J, leaving 6 bases between. The CDR3 is made up of 14 amino acids. The CDR3 sequence: CASSLAVNTGELFF. The CDR3 DNA reads TGTGCCAGCAGTTTAGCCGTTAACACCGGGGAGCTGTTTTTT.

This chain joins TRBV30 and TRBJ1-2; D is perhaps TRBD1 (6 bases). V shed 4 bases and J shed 0 bases, with 9 bases lying between them. Germline values: CDR1 GTSNPN, CDR2 SVGIG (reference sequence). The CDR3 length is 13 residues. In DNA form, the CDR3 reads TGTGCCTGGAATAGACAGGCTAACTATGGCTACACCTTC. Protein: CAWNRQANYGYTF.

The V gene is TRBV27, the J gene TRBJ2-5, with 9 nucleotides matching TRBD2. CDR1 MNHEY and CDR2 SMNVEV come from the germline V gene (reference sequence). CDR3 length: 15 residues. The V gene end was trimmed by 3 bases and the J gene end by 2 bases; junction bases not matched to a gene: 4. The CDR3 DNA is TGTGCCAGCAGTTTTGCGGGAGGGCTACAAGAGACCCAGTACTTC. Translated: CASSFAGGLQETQYF.

The chain carries TRBV19 and TRBJ2-5; 8 bases match TRBD2. Germline CDR1 reads LNHDA; CDR2 reads SQIVND (reference sequence). There are 14 residues in the CDR3. The V and J ends lost 6 bases and 2 bases, in that order; junction bases with no gene match: 5. The CDR3 region is CASRTSALQETQYF. As DNA, the CDR3 is TGTGCCAGTAGGACTAGCGCCCTTCAAGAGACCCAGTACTTC.

The chain uses TRBV19 and TRBJ2-1; 12 nucleotides match TRBD2. The junction had 8 bases not matched to a gene; V was cut back by 0 bases and J by 8 bases. From germline, CDR1 is LNHDA and CDR2 SQIVND (reference sequence). The CDR3 runs 17 residues. This CDR3 is CASSIDAGTSGWDEQFF. The CDR3 nucleotides read TGTGCCAGTAGTATAGATGCAGGGACTAGCGGGTGGGATGAGCAGTTCTTC.

The CDR3 DNA is TGTGCCAGCAGCTTATCGGGGTATACCGCCTACGAGCAGTACTTC. Amino acids: CASSLSGYTAYEQYF. The chain uses TRBV7-2 and TRBJ2-7; a possible D gene is TRBD2 (5 bases). This CDR3 region has 15 residues. Per germline, CDR1 SGHTA and CDR2 FQGNSA. Trimming stripped 2 bases from V and 2 bases from J, with 13 bases between.

The rearrangement links TRBV28 to TRBJ2-1; weak D call: TRBD2 (6 bases). CDR1 MDHEN and CDR2 SYDVKM come from the germline V gene. Deletions cut 4 bases from V and 8 bases from J, with 18 bases between. The CDR3 contains 15 residues. CDR3 in DNA: TGTGCCAGCAGTTCCCCCTACGGGAGCCTTCATGAGCAGTTCTTC. This encodes CASSSPYGSLHEQFF.

The rearrangement joins TRBV4-3 to TRBJ1-1, with 7 bases aligning to TRBD1. Germline assignment: CDR1 LGHNA and CDR2 YSLEER. V shed 3 bases, J shed 1 base, and the junction held 8 bases outside the gene matches. The CDR3 is 16 residues long. In DNA, the CDR3 is TGCGCCAGCAGCCATCTAGGGGACAGCGGGAACACTGAAGCTTTCTTT. This translates into CASSHLGDSGNTEAFF.

About this clone itself: The sample carries other DNA sequences with the same CDR3. The rearrangement joins TRBV4-1 to TRBJ2-1, with 10 bases identical to TRBD1. The CDR3 runs 16 residues. Trimming removed 3 bases from V and 4 bases from J; junction bases left unmatched: 6. CDR1 is MGHRA, CDR2 YSYEKL, per germline. The CDR3 sequence is CASSHLDRGSYNEQFF. CDR3 coding DNA: TGCGCCAGCAGCCACCTGGACAGGGGGAGTTACAATGAGCAGTTCTTC.

The chain combines TRBV28 with TRBJ2-7; no firm D call. Trimming cost V 4 bases and J 0 bases, with 10 bases left between them. Germline CDR1 and CDR2: MDHEN and SYDVKM. This CDR3 is built from 14 residues. The CDR3 loop reads CASSYRVSSYEQYF. The DNA for the CDR3 is TGTGCCAGCAGTTATCGAGTATCCTCCTACGAGCAGTACTTC.

The chain employs TRBV10-3 and TRBJ2-1; 10 nucleotides agree with TRBD2. Germline V gene sequence: CDR1 ENHRY, CDR2 SYGVKD. The J segment lost 0 bases and the V segment lost 0 bases, leaving 8 bases of the junction unmatched. This CDR3 region has 19 residues. In nucleotides, the CDR3 is TGTGCCATCAGTGAGTCAGAAGGACTAGCGGAGAGCTCCTACAATGAGCAGTTCTTC. Protein: CAISESEGLAESSYNEQFF.

This chain connects TRBV7-2 to TRBJ2-1; TRBD2 agrees at 13 bases. This CDR3 region has 15 residues. The germline V gene has CDR1 SGHTA and CDR2 FQGNSA. Trimming removed 4 bases from V and 7 bases from J; junction bases left unmatched: 4. In DNA, the CDR3 is TGTGCCAGCAGCTCGGGACTAGCGGGACCAAATGAGCAGTTCTTC. It specifies CASSSGLAGPNEQFF.

The chain is built from TRBV4-1 and TRBJ2-7, with 9 bases identical to TRBD1. Germline V gene sequence: CDR1 MGHRA, CDR2 YSYEKL. This CDR3 has 15 residues. Germline trimming cut 2 bases from V and 3 bases from J; bases unmatched to any gene: 5. The CDR3 is CASSQMPGQGYEQYF. The DNA for the CDR3 is TGCGCCAGCAGCCAAATGCCGGGACAGGGCTACGAGCAGTACTTC.

The V call is TRBV6-4, the J call TRBJ2-5; TRBD2 matches at 15 bases. This CDR3 spans 14 amino acids. Trimming removed 3 bases from V and 9 bases from J; junction bases left unmatched: 2. Germline V lookup: CDR1 MRHNA, CDR2 SNTAGT. This CDR3 reads CASSEGLAGGPQYF. The DNA for the CDR3 is TGTGCCAGCAGTGAAGGACTAGCGGGAGGGCCCCAGTACTTC.

The chain links TRBV11-2 to TRBJ2-7; TRBD2 matches at 10 bases. CDR1 SGHAT and CDR2 FQNNGV come from the germline V gene. V lost 1 base to trimming and J lost 0 bases; unmatched junction nucleotides: 6. The CDR3 runs 17 residues. For the CDR3, the DNA is TGTGCCAGCAGCTTAGGACTAGCGGGTTCGAGCTCCTACGAGCAGTACTTC. Residues: CASSLGLAGSSSYEQYF. Complete variable domain (other parts from reference TRBV11-2 and TRBJ2-7): EAGVAQSPRYKIIEKRQSVAFWCNPISGHATLYWYQQILGQGPKLLIQFQNNGVVDDSQLPKDRFSAERLKGVDSTLKIQPAKLEDSAVYLCASSLGLAGSSSYEQYFGPGTRLTVT.

CDR3 nucleotide sequence: TGTGCCAGCAGTTTATTAGGAGGGGACAATGAGCAGTTCTTC. This gives the protein CASSLLGGDNEQFF. The chain employs TRBV28 and TRBJ2-1; the D gene is possibly TRBD2 (6 bases). This CDR3 region has 14 residues. In germline, CDR1 is MDHEN, CDR2 SYDVKM. V was shortened by 1 base and J by 5 bases, with 9 bases between the two germline ends.

The chain links TRBV7-9 to TRBJ2-5; no clear D. The closer fit of TRBJ2-7 to the DNA end suggests the J call may be wrong. CDR3 length: 14 residues. The germline V gene has CDR1 SEHNR and CDR2 FQNEAQ (reference sequence). The CDR3 DNA follows: TGTGCCAGCAGCTTACAGTCAGTCACCTACGAGCAGTACTTC. Encoded protein: CASSLQSVTYEQYF.

This clone has a single count. This sequence joins TRBV11-3 and TRBJ2-1, with D possibly being TRBD2 (6 bases). Germline CDR1 and CDR2: SGHNT and YENEEA. V lost 4 bases and J 3 bases, leaving 13 bases between the germline ends. The CDR3 has 15 amino acids. CDR3 in DNA: TGTGCCAGCAGCTCCCGCGGGGCCCTCTACAATGAGCAGTTCTTC. This codes for CASSSRGALYNEQFF. Looking up the rest from reference TRBV11-3 and TRBJ2-1 gives the full variable domain: EAGVVQSPRYKIIEKKQPVAFWCNPISGHNTLYWYLQNLGQGPELLIRYENEEAVDDSQLPKDRFSAERLKGVDSTLKIQPAELGDSAVYLCASSSRGALYNEQFFGPGTRLTVL.

The chain recombines TRBV4-1 with TRBJ2-7, with TRBD2 matching over 8 bases. Germline CDR1 is MGHRA and CDR2 is YSYEKL. The CDR3 has 15 residues. V was pared by 1 base and J by 2 bases, with 4 bases of the junction left unmatched. CDR3 DNA: TGCGCCAGCAGCCAAGTCCCGGGGGGGGCCTACGAGCAGTACTTC. Amino acid sequence: CASSQVPGGAYEQYF.

The chain has TRBV29-1 and TRBJ2-7, with 8 bases aligning to TRBD1. The CDR3 contains 14 residues. From germline, CDR1 is SQVTM and CDR2 ANQGSEA. The V gene end was trimmed by 3 bases and the J gene end by 2 bases; junction bases not matched to a gene: 6. In DNA form, the CDR3 reads TGCAGCGTTGAGGTGGGACAGGAAGCCTACGAGCAGTACTTC. This translates into CSVEVGQEAYEQYF.

The V call is TRBV7-8, the J call TRBJ2-5, with D perhaps TRBD2 (5 bases). CDR1 and CDR2 from the germline V gene are SGHVS and FQNEAQ. The CDR3 is 12 amino acids. Trimming stripped 5 bases from V and 5 bases from J, with 9 bases between. CDR3: CASSNGEETQYF. Written as DNA, the CDR3 is TGTGCCAGCAGCAATGGGGAGGAGACCCAGTACTTC.

The CDR3 sequence: CASSTAGTINNEQFF. DNA for the CDR3: TGCGCCAGCAGCACGGCCGGGACCATAAACAATGAGCAGTTCTTC. This rearrangement joins TRBV5-1 to TRBJ2-1; the D call may be TRBD1 or TRBD2 (5 bases each). The germline gives CDR1 SGHRS, CDR2 YFSETQ. This CDR3 comprises 15 residues. V shed 4 bases and J shed 5 bases, with 16 bases lying between them.

This rearrangement joins TRBV27 to TRBJ2-3; TRBD1 aligns across 9 bases. V was clipped by 5 bases and J by 1 base; unmatched bases: 10. This CDR3 spans 17 amino acids. Germline CDR1 and CDR2: MNHEY and SMNVEV (reference sequence). CDR3 sequence (DNA): TGTGCCAGCAGTCCCTTCACAGGGGGCGAGGGCACAGATACGCAGTATTTT. It translates to CASSPFTGGEGTDTQYF.

The rearrangement links TRBV27 to TRBJ2-4; TRBD2 agrees at 13 bases. V gave up 5 bases and J gave up 3 bases; unmatched junction bases: 19. The germline V gene has CDR1 MNHEY and CDR2 SMNVEV (reference sequence). There are 21 residues in the CDR3. CDR3 DNA sequence: TGTGCCAGCAGTACCAGGGGTGGGGACAGGACTAGCGGGAGAGGCAAAAACATTCAGTACTTC. Translated: CASSTRGGDRTSGRGKNIQYF.

By proportion, this clone is large (0.1 to 1%). The chain is built from TRBV28 and TRBJ1-2, with a possible D match to TRBD1 (5 bases). V lost 6 bases to trimming and J lost 3 bases, with 14 bases between them. Germline CDR1 and CDR2: MDHEN and SYDVKM. This CDR3 contains 14 residues. The CDR3 nucleotides read TGTGCCAGCAGATCCGACAGAGCAGACTATGGCTACACCTTC. Protein sequence: CASRSDRADYGYTF.

The chain uses TRBV29-1 and TRBJ1-2, with unresolved D. Germline values: CDR1 SQVTM, CDR2 ANQGSEA. The ends were cut back, 2 bases at V and 4 bases at J, with 8 bases in the middle. The CDR3 spans 12 residues. CDR3 DNA: TGCAGCGTTGAATGGGTCGGCTATGGCTACACCTTC. Residues: CSVEWVGYGYTF.

The sample holds one count of this clone. The CDR3 protein is CASSATGGEAPYNEQFF. The CDR3 DNA reads TGTGCCAGCAGCGCGACCGGGGGGGAGGCCCCCTACAATGAGCAGTTCTTC. The chain couples TRBV9 to TRBJ2-1, with 8 bases that match TRBD2. This CDR3 has 17 residues. V shed 3 bases and J 2 bases; nucleotides not matched to a gene: 10. Germline loops: CDR1 SGDLS, CDR2 YYNGEE.